The entry below gives a single T cell receptor (beta chain) sequence along with its context. Its antigen is currently not known. No much larger clone is present one base from it, and per-base qualities are unavailable. This sample stems from a study of blood T cell repertoires in COVID-19 (TCRdb year 2020). Describing the broader study: Collaborator samples came from the United States, Italy and Spain and covered acute and convalescent phases of COVID-19. The prospective study material was composed of cDNA or gDNA derived from T cells, B-cell-depleted T cells, or PBMCs. Deeply sampled blood TCRbeta repertoires from subjects exposed to, actively infected with, or recovered from COVID-19 were included in the dataset. A freely available public database, intended as a resource for researchers studying the immune response to SARS-CoV-2, is where the repertoires were released. Samples were obtained from the ongoing ImmuneRACE study (first 160 participants) and from about 1,300 subjects provided by 6 global collaborators. Nearly every sample came with metadata listing a de-identified subject ID, COVID-19 status, age in years and sex. Where available, HLA class I and class II types were obtained from metadata supplied by the sample provider rather than from assay-based typing.

CDR1 and CDR2 (MDHEN, SYDVKM) derive from the germline V gene. The CDR3 holds 15 amino acids from the cysteine to the phenylalanine. The entry retains the CDR3 DNA only, 45 bases that are in frame from base 1. The trim is 5 bases for V and 6 bases for J, with a gap of 16 bases between the germline ends. TCRbeta CDR3 regions were amplified from genomic DNA by means of the immunoSEQ Assay, a bias-controlled multiplex PCR. The authors processed their data as follows. Nucleated cell counts per sample were estimated from amplification of reference gene primers within the assay. To quantify the absolute abundance of each unique TCRbeta CDR3 rearrangement, sequence reads were collapsed and filtered. Productive Simpson clonality was computed per sample as the square root of Simpson's diversity index over productive rearrangements. Here the immuneACCESS table is served through TCRdb, limited to in-frame sequences with V and J called. Missing clones are a known gap in these copies; in checked studies unresolved V genes cover under half, and the rest lacks a known reason. V and J calls and clone size are those listed in that table; D and trimming were worked out from the DNA. This sample holds around 50,000 clones; 60% to 80% were observed only once. Jointly, the top ten make up about 5.8% of the sample.

Participants in the prospective study were enrolled through a virtual design, were aged roughly 18 to 100 years, and lived in 24 United States geographic areas. To assign participants to cohorts, the prospective study relied on clinical history that participants themselves reported in a screening survey and a study questionnaire. Each participant in the prospective study had whole blood, serum and a nasopharyngeal or oropharyngeal swab collected by mobile phlebotomists. Additional blood draws and questionnaires over a 2-month period could optionally be provided by prospective study participants. Blood samples from the prospective study were shipped frozen or at room temperature prior to DNA extraction. Study-level results and caveats: Clinical and demographic metadata were provided uncurated, with the amount varying by source and participant.

The receptor was isolated from a woman in her forties or fifties with acute COVID-19. The source material was PBMCs or T cells enriched from blood (not recorded which). The chain couples TRBV28 to TRBJ1-4, and perhaps TRBD1 as D gene, on 6 matching bases. The CDR3: CASSLRWGLDEKLFF. The nucleotide sequence reads TGTGCCAGCAGTCTCCGTTGGGGGCTGGATGAAAAACTGTTTTTT.